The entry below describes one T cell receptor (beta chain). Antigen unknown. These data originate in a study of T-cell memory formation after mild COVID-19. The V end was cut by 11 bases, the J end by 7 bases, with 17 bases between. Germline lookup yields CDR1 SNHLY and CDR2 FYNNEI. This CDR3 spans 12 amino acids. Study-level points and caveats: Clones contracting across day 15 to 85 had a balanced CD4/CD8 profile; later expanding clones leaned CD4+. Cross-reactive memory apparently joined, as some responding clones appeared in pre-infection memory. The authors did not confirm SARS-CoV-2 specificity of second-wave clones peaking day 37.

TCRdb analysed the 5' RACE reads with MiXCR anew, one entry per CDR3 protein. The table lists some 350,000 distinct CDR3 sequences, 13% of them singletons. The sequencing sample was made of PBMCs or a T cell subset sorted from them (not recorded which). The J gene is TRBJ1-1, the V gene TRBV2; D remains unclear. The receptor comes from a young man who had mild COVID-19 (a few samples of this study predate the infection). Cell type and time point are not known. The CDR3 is CAAEGPGNEAFF. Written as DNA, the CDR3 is TGTGCCGCGGAGGGCCCCGGGAATGAAGCTTTCTTT. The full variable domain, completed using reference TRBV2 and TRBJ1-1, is EPEVTQTPSHQVTQMGQEVILRCVPISNHLYFYWYRQILGQKVEFLVSFYNNEISEKSEIFDDQFSVERPDGSNFTLKIRSTKLEDSAMYFCAAEGPGNEAFFGQGTRLTVV.